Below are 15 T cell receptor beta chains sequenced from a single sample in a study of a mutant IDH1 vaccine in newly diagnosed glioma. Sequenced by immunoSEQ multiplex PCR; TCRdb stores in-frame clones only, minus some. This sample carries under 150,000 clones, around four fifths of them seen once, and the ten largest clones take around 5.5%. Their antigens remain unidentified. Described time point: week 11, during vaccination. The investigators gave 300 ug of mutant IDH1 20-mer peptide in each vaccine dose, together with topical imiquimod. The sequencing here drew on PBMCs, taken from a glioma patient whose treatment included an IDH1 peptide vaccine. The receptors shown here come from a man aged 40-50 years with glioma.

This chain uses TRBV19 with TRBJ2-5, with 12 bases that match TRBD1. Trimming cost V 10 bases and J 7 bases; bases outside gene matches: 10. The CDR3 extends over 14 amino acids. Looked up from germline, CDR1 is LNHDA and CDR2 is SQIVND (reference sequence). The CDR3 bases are TGTGCCACTAGGGACAGGGGGCTCTCCGGGACCCAGTACTTC. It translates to CATRDRGLSGTQYF.

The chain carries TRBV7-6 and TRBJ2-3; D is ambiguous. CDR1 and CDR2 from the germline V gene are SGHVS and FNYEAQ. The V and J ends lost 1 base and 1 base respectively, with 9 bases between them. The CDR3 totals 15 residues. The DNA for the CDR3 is TGTGCCAGCAGCTTAGGTCCGGGCCGCACAGATACGCAGTATTTT. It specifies CASSLGPGRTDTQYF.

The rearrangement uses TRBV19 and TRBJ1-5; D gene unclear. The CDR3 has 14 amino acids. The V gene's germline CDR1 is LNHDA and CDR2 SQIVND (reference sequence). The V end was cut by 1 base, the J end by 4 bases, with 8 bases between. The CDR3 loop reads CASSIVGLNQPQHF. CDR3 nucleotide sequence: TGTGCCAGTAGTATAGTAGGCCTAAATCAGCCCCAGCATTTT. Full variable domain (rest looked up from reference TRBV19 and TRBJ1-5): DGGITQSPKYLFRKEGQNVTLSCEQNLNHDAMYWYRQDPGQGLRLIYYSQIVNDFQKGDIAEGYSVSREKKESFPLTVTSAQKNPTAFYLCASSIVGLNQPQHFGDGTRLSIL.

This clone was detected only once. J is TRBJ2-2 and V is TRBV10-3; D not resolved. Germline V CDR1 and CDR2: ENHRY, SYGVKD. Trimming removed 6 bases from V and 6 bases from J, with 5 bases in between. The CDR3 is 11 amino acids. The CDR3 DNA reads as TGTGCCATCAGGACCGCCGGGGAGCTGTTTTTT. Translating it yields CAIRTAGELFF.

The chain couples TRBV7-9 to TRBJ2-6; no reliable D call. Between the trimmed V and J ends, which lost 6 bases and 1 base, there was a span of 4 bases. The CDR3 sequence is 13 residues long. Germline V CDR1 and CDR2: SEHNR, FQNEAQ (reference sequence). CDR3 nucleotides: TGTGCCAGCAGGGATTCTGGGGCCAACGTCCTGACTTTC. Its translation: CASRDSGANVLTF.

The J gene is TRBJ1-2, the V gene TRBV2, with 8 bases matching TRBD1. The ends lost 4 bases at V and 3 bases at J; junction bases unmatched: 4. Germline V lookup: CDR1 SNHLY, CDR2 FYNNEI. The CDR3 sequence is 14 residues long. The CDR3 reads CASSVDRGDYGYTF. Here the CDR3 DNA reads TGTGCCAGCAGTGTCGACAGGGGAGACTATGGCTACACCTTC.

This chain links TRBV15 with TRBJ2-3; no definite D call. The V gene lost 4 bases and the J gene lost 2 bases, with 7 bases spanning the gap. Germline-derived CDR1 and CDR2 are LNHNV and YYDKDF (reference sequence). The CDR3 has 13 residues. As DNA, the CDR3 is TGTGCCACCAGCACGCAGGACACAGATACGCAGTATTTT. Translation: CATSTQDTDTQYF.

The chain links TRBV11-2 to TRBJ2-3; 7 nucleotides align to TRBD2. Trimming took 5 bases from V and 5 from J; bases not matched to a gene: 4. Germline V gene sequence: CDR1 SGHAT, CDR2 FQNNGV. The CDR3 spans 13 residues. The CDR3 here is CASSPRTRDTQYF. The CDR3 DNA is TGTGCCAGCAGCCCCCGGACTAGAGATACGCAGTATTTT.

This CDR3 reads CASSPGVPGDQYF. In DNA, the CDR3 is TGTGCCAGCTCACCAGGTGTCCCGGGGGACCAGTACTTC. This chain connects TRBV18 to TRBJ2-5; weak D call: TRBD2 (6 bases). V lost 2 bases and J 10 bases, leaving 14 bases between the germline ends. This CDR3 has 13 residues. Per germline, CDR1 KGHSH and CDR2 LQKENI.

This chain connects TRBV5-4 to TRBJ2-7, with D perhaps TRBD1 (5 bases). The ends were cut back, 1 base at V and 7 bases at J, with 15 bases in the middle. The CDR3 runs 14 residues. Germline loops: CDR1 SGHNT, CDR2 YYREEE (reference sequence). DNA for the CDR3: TGTGCCAGCAGCTTGATTGCCTTACAGGAGGAGCAGTACTTC. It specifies CASSLIALQEEQYF.

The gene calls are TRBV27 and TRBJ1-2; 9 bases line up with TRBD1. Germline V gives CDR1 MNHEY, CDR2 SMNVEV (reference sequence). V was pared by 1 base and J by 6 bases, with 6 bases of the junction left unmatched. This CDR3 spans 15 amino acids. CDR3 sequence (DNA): TGTGCCAGCAGTTTATTGGGGACAGGGTTCGATGGCTACACCTTC. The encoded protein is CASSLLGTGFDGYTF.

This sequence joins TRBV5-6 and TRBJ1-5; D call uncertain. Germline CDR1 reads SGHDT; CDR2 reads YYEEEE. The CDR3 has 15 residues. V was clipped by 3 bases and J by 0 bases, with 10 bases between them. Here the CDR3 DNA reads TGTGCCAGCAGCTCAACGGACCTTAGCAATCAGCCCCAGCATTTT. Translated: CASSSTDLSNQPQHF.

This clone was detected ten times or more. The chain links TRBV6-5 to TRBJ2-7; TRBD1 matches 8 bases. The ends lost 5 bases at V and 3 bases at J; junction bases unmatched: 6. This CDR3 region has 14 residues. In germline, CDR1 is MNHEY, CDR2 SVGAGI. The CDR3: CASSPRTGNYEQYF. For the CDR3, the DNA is TGTGCCAGCAGTCCCCGGACAGGGAACTACGAGCAGTACTTC.

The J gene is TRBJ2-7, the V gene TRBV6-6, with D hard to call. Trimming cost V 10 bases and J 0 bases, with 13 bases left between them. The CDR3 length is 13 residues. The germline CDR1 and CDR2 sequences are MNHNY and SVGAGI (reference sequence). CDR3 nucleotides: TGTGCCATCACGGCAGCCCTCTCCTACGAGCAGTACTTC. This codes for CAITAALSYEQYF.

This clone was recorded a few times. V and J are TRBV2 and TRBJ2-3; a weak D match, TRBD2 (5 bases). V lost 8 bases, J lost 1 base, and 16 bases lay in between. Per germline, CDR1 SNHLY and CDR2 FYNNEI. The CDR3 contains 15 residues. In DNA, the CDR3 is TGTGCCAGCGGTCCCCTTCAAGCGGGCACAGATACGCAGTATTTT. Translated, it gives CASGPLQAGTDTQYF.